The source of this TCR beta chain is a study of shared clonotypes between healthy human individuals. The protocol was immunoSEQ multiplex PCR, while the TCRdb copy is restricted to in-frame clones and leaves out a portion. There are roughly 1 million clones in the sample; 70% to 80% occur only once, and roughly 0.56% lies in the top ten. The length of the CDR3 is 16 residues. V was pared by 8 bases and J by 2 bases, with 10 bases of the junction left unmatched. CDR1 and CDR2 (germline): MNHEY, SMNVEV (reference sequence). The sample comprised memory CD4+ T cells from PBMCs. Regarding subset: CD45RA-negative fraction. This receptor was taken from a man between 18 and 35 years old in good health. Some clones in this sample may be carry-over from other donors' samples. This chain joins TRBV27 and TRBJ2-1, with 9 bases fitting TRBD2. This CDR3 reads CASHLGLAGPYNEQFF. As DNA, the CDR3 is TGTGCCAGCCACCTGGGGCTAGCGGGACCCTACAATGAGCAGTTCTTC.